This T cell receptor beta chain was observed in a study of vaccination and CD4 T cells after COVID-19 (dated 2022 in TCRdb). Some background on the complete study: The convalescent cohort comprised six males and four females, including two Hispanic individuals, seven Caucasians, two Asians and one multiracial person. The spike-specific CD4+ TCR repertoire was compared before and after mRNA vaccination in approximately ten COVID-19 convalescent patients and a few infection-naive healthy vaccine recipients. As controls, cultures received a CEFX viral epitope pool (the positive control), an HIV-1 Nef peptide pool (the negative control), or no peptide at all. Post-vaccine blood samples were collected a median of approximately eleven weeks after the second vaccine dose, ranging from about 12 to 250 days. For stimulating the cultures, overlapping spike peptide pools were used, derived from SARS-CoV-2 as well as from the common cold coronaviruses HCoV-NL63, HCoV-OC43 and HCoV-229E. In an earlier paper using these donors, memory CD4+ T cell crossreactivity between SARS-CoV-2 and common cold coronavirus spike proteins was assessed at the TCR clonotype level. Post-COVID blood samples were collected from convalescent patients a median of around 96 days after diagnosis, with a range of roughly 35 to 170 days. Participants received two doses of either the Pfizer-BioNTech BNT162b2 vaccine (n=8) or the Moderna mRNA-1273 vaccine (n=2).

Library creation used PCR. DNA from cultured CD4+ T cells was subjected to TCR sequencing with the Oncomine TCR Beta short-read assay at the Johns Hopkins FTIC core. The QIAamp micro DNA kit was used to extract genomic DNA from the cultured CD4+ T cells. Oncomine TCR Beta libraries made from cultured CD4+ T cells were pooled using unique dual indexes and sequenced on an Illumina iSeq 100. The original pipeline was this. Non-productive sequences were filtered out, and CDR3s that did not start with C, did not end with F or W, or were shorter than 7 amino acids were discarded. The MANAFEST web application identified antigen-specific clonotypes by comparing peptide-stimulated wells against reference wells and other culture wells. An FDR below 0.05, an odds ratio above 5, and a productive frequency above 0.1% in at least two of three replicate wells were required for clones to be considered positive. Cross-reactive clonotypes were defined as significantly expanded in both SARS-CoV-2 spike wells and at least one common cold coronavirus spike condition. Levenshtein distances (stringdist) and unrooted phylogenetic trees (ape) in R version 3.6.1 were used to assess CDR3 homology. TCRdb reworked the public reads: Q25 trimming with fastp, MiXCR clone assembly, productive beta chains retained. All rows with the same CDR3 protein become a single entry with the most common DNA and genes. The V and J calls here are based on TCRdb, not the publication. The table for this sample lists about 6,600 distinct CDR3 sequences; roughly 28% of them were counted only once. The ten largest clonotypes hold around a third of the sample.

This specimen's treatment or condition label, per the study, means: roughly 10-day PBMC culture with coronavirus spike peptide pools or control peptides (ViraFEST assay). CD4+ T cells from unexposed donors were collected before the COVID-19 pandemic (2011-2018). The study used the ViraFEST assay, which expanded antigen-specific T cells with peptide pools and then identified expanded clonotypes by TCR sequencing. PBMCs were cultured at under 2.5 million per well in IMDM supplemented with approximately 5.3% human AB serum and roughly 10 IU/ml IL-2, with roughly 9.5 ug/ml peptide pools added. On days 3 and 7, half of the culture medium was replaced with fresh IL-2-containing medium. After 10 days of culture, CD4+ T cells were isolated by negative selection using the EasySep CD4+ T cell isolation kit. Unexposed donor CD4+ T cells were tested for reactivity to SARS-CoV-2 S and N and four common cold coronavirus spike pools, as cell number allowed. PBMCs were separated from whole blood using Ficoll-Paque Plus gradient centrifugation and then either used fresh or cryopreserved at -140C. Culture conditions were generally each tested in triplicate wells. Leukapheresis product for the unexposed donors was purchased commercially.

General findings and caveats noted by the study authors: The number of convalescent patients in the study was relatively small, and the study did not examine early timepoints following natural infection. Nearly all vaccine-specific clones in convalescent patients (304 of 307) were mono-reactive for SARS-CoV-2 spike rather than cross-reactive with common cold coronaviruses. Among convalescent patients, a median about 86% of the SARS-CoV-2-reactive clones seen after vaccination appeared only after vaccination, which suggests priming specific to the vaccine. Although the median number of SARS-CoV-2-reactive clonotypes went up from approximately 20 after infection to 35 to 40 after vaccination, the increase was not significant.

As concerns this clonotype: Its antigen remains undetermined. Within one base of it there is no much larger clone, and no base qualities were kept.

The sample taken for sequencing was CD4+ T cells from blood, cultured in vitro. The clonotype comes from a human donor in good health.

The DNA is TGCGCCAGCAGCTTGGAACTTGAGTCCTGGGATGGCTACACCTTC. It is translated as CASSLELESWDGYTF. Here the chain combines TRBV5-1 and TRBJ1-2; the D gene remains uncertain. Inclusive of the bounding cysteine and phenylalanine, the CDR3 is 15 residues long. Only the CDR3 region is kept as DNA, spanning 45 bases read in frame from base 1. The junction shows trimming of 0 bases on V and 6 bases on J, plus 15 bases between the germline ends. The germline V gene sets CDR1 to SGHRS and CDR2 to YFSETQ. The CDR3 plus the reference TRBV5-1 and TRBJ1-2 genes for the other parts give the full variable domain: KAGVTQTPRYLIKTRGQQVTLSCSPISGHRSVSWYQQTPGQGLQFLFEYFSETQRNKGNFPGRFSGRQFSNSRSEMNVSTLELGDSALYLCASSLELESWDGYTFGSGTRLTVV.